The entry that follows covers one T cell receptor beta chain sequence. This sample was taken from a study of cytomegalovirus exposure and HLA in healthy donors. The CDR3 runs to 17 residues. Germline CDR1 reads SGHNT; CDR2 reads YYREEE (reference sequence). Trimming took 0 bases from V and 0 from J; bases not matched to a gene: 0. It was with 60 Vbeta and 13 Jbeta primers that the PCR ran. Here immunoSEQ multiplex PCR was the method, and the copy in TCRdb shows in-frame clones only, minus some. The table has about 140,000 clones, about 68% seen once. The TCR comes from a human donor in good health. The sequenced material came from PBMCs. The gene calls are TRBV5-4 and TRBJ2-6, with 10 bases matching TRBD1. CDR3 DNA: TGTGCCAGCAGCTTGGGGACAGGGGGCTCTGGGGCCAACGTCCTGACTTTC. Amino acids: CASSLGTGGSGANVLTF.